Listed here are 17 T cell receptor beta chains from one sample, sequenced in a study of CD8+CD57+ T cells in acquired aplastic anemia. TCR beta VDJ combinations and CDR3 sequences were profiled from genomic DNA. TCRdb re-analysed the reads in MiXCR, keeping a single row per CDR3 protein. This sample yields some 200,000 distinct CDR3 sequences, of which approximately 57% are seen a single time; over 25% belongs to the top ten. Sequencing was carried out using sorted CD4+, CD8+, or CD8+CD57+ T cells (not recorded which) from PBMCs. These receptors all come from a human donor in good health.

The chain uses TRBV7-8 and TRBJ1-6; maybe TRBD1 (6 bases). The germline V gene has CDR1 SGHVS and CDR2 FQNEAQ. The CDR3 is 14 amino acids. Trimming pared 5 bases from V and 5 bases from J, leaving 10 bases between. The CDR3: CASSLRTDNSPLHF. The DNA of the CDR3 is TGTGCCAGCAGCCTCCGGACAGATAATTCACCCCTCCACTTT.

This clonotype was counted many times. The chain uses TRBV30 and TRBJ1-6; no clear D gene. This CDR3 contains 14 residues. V was clipped by 3 bases and J by 8 bases, with 14 bases between them. Germline CDR1 and CDR2: GTSNPN and SVGIG (reference sequence). As DNA, the CDR3 is TGTGCCTGGAGCCCGTGGGGAAGTGATTCACCCCTCCACTTT. The encoded protein is CAWSPWGSDSPLHF.

Ten or more counts support this clonotype. The chain has TRBV5-6 and TRBJ1-1; D gene ambiguous. The CDR3 is made up of 14 amino acids. Trimming removed 2 bases from V and 0 bases from J, with 8 bases in between. Germline values: CDR1 SGHDT, CDR2 YYEEEE. The CDR3 nucleotides are TGTGCCAGCAGCTTTTCTCAAGTGAACACTGAAGCTTTCTTT. Its translation is CASSFSQVNTEAFF.

The chain joins TRBV7-2 to TRBJ2-1, with D possibly called TRBD1 or TRBD2 (5 bases each). V was trimmed by 1 base and J by 6 bases, leaving 13 bases between them. CDR3 length equals 15 residues. In germline, CDR1 is SGHTA, CDR2 FQGNSA. The CDR3 region is CASSLGDARSNEQFF. The CDR3 DNA reads TGTGCCAGCAGCTTAGGGGACGCCCGGTCCAATGAGCAGTTCTTC.

The chain uses TRBV7-9 and TRBJ2-2; D not certain. The CDR3 length is 12 residues. Germline V gives CDR1 SEHNR, CDR2 FQNEAQ (reference sequence). V dropped 5 bases and J dropped 2 bases, with 3 bases sitting between them. The CDR3 spells CASSINTGELFF. The CDR3 DNA is TGTGCCAGCAGCATCAACACCGGGGAGCTGTTTTTT.

This clonotype was observed at least ten times. The chain uses TRBV10-3 and TRBJ2-7; TRBD2 matches at 8 bases. V lost 5 bases and J lost 2; bases outside the gene matches: 11. CDR1 and CDR2 (germline): ENHRY, SYGVKD. The CDR3 has 16 amino acids. CDR3 sequence: CAISQTGGEKAYEQYF. The DNA for the CDR3 is TGTGCCATCAGTCAAACGGGGGGGGAAAAGGCCTACGAGCAGTACTTC.

In this sample, this clonotype turned up many times. The V call is TRBV20-1, the J call TRBJ1-2; TRBD1 might be the D (6 bases). This CDR3 region has 12 residues. Germline CDR1 reads DFQATT; CDR2 reads SNEGSKA (reference sequence). Trimming took off 6 bases at V and 6 bases at J, with 14 bases between the two ends. The CDR3 region has the DNA TGCAGTGCCTCCGGGGGGGGCGATGGCTACACCTTC. Translation: CSASGGGDGYTF.

The sample holds many counts of this clonotype. Written as DNA, the CDR3 is TGTGCCAGCAGCCAATACTCCTACGAGCAGTACTTC. Protein product: CASSQYSYEQYF. The chain couples TRBV14 to TRBJ2-7; D is undetermined. In germline, CDR1 is SGHDN, CDR2 FVKESK. The V gene lost 2 bases and the J gene lost 0 bases, with 2 bases spanning the gap. The CDR3 extends over 12 amino acids.

The chain carries TRBV10-3 and TRBJ2-7, with no clear D. V dropped 4 bases and J dropped 2 bases, with 9 bases sitting between them. CDR3 length equals 13 residues. Germline values: CDR1 ENHRY, CDR2 SYGVKD. The CDR3, as DNA: TGTGCCATCAGTGCCGAGAGCGCCTACGAGCAGTACTTC. It translates to CAISAESAYEQYF.

The rearrangement uses TRBV6-6 and TRBJ2-1; 11 positions agree with TRBD1. The CDR3 extends over 14 amino acids. Trimming at V came to 4 bases and at J to 10 bases, leaving 6 bases not matched to a gene. Germline CDR1 MNHNY, CDR2 SVGAGI (reference sequence). CDR3 protein: CASSLGQGVEEQFF. CDR3 nucleotides: TGTGCCAGCAGTTTGGGACAGGGGGTGGAAGAGCAGTTCTTC.

V usage is TRBV25-1 and J usage is TRBJ1-3; D is unclear. Germline V CDR1 and CDR2: MGHDK, SYGVNS. The CDR3 extends over 17 amino acids. V lost 1 base to trimming and J lost 0 bases, with 13 bases between them. Here the CDR3 DNA reads TGTGCCAGCAGTGAATTCCGGTCCCGCCTCTCTGGAAACACCATATATTTT. Its protein is CASSEFRSRLSGNTIYF.

The sample holds many counts of this clonotype. The genes are TRBV9 and TRBJ2-7; 9 bases line up with TRBD2. Germline trimming cut 4 bases from V and 4 bases from J; bases unmatched to any gene: 6. This CDR3 region has 14 residues. Germline V gene data show CDR1 as SGDLS and CDR2 as YYNGEE. In DNA form, the CDR3 reads TGTGCCAGCAGCCAAGGTAGCGGGAGTTACGAGCAGTACTTC. Protein product: CASSQGSGSYEQYF.

This clonotype has only a few counts. The chain recombines TRBV7-3 with TRBJ2-5; maybe TRBD2 (5 bases). This CDR3 has 13 amino acids. Germline V gene lookup returns CDR1 SGHTA and CDR2 FQGTGA. Trimming pared 5 bases from V and 5 bases from J, leaving 12 bases between. CDR3 DNA: TGTGCCAGCAGCAAAGGTAGAGGGGAGACCCAGTACTTC. This gives the protein CASSKGRGETQYF.

The V and J genes are TRBV24-1 and TRBJ1-5; no firm D call. V shed 3 bases and J shed 1 base, with 9 bases lying between them. Per germline, CDR1 KGHDR and CDR2 SFDVKD. This CDR3 has 15 residues. For the CDR3, the DNA is TGTGCCACCAGTGATGGGGTTAGCAGCAATCAGCCCCAGCATTTT. Translation: CATSDGVSSNQPQHF.

The chain joins TRBV10-3 to TRBJ1-1, with D possibly TRBD1 on 6 matching bases. Trimming pared 3 bases from V and 9 bases from J, leaving 17 bases between. This CDR3 is 14 amino acids long. Germline loops: CDR1 ENHRY, CDR2 SYGVKD. CDR3 loop: CAISEPTGTPKAFF. The CDR3 DNA reads as TGTGCCATCAGTGAACCTACAGGGACGCCTAAAGCTTTCTTT.

The CDR3 reads CASSQAGTSGDNGYTF. CDR3 DNA: TGTGCCAGCAGCCAAGCCGGGACTAGCGGGGACAATGGCTACACCTTC. This sequence joins TRBV3-1 and TRBJ1-2; a possible D gene is TRBD1 (6 bases). V lost 1 base and J 6 bases, leaving 18 bases between the germline ends. This CDR3 has 16 amino acids. Germline-derived CDR1 and CDR2 are LGHDT and YNNKEL (reference sequence).

On this clonotype itself: Mismatch with germline at one junction end may stem from a read error. The chain combines TRBV5-6 with TRBJ2-7; 10 bases agree with TRBD1. CDR3 length: 14 residues. Looked up from germline, CDR1 is SGHDT and CDR2 is YYEEEE. The CDR3 DNA sequence: TGTGCCATCAGCCGGACAGGGGGACTCTACGAGCAGTACTTC. Translation: CAISRTGGLYEQYF.